This TCR beta chain was identified in a study of T-cell memory formation after mild COVID-19. Findings and limits, study-wide: Within pre-infection memory, some responding clones were found, suggesting cross-reactive memory joined. The authors did not confirm SARS-CoV-2 specificity of second-wave clones peaking day 37. CM and EM subsets held most contracting CD4+ clones; EMRA held CD8+ ones.

TCRdb recomputed calls from the 5' RACE reads with MiXCR, one row per CDR3 protein. The repertoire holds more than 300,000 distinct CDR3 sequences, with more than 13% as singletons. This clonotype has only a few counts. What it binds is not known. Losses at the gene ends were 2 bases for V and 4 bases for J; bases not matched to a gene: 4. CDR1 is SGHTA and CDR2 is FQGTGA in the germline V gene. There are 14 residues in the CDR3. Sequenced input: PBMCs or a T cell subset sorted from them (not recorded which). This chain uses TRBV7-3 with TRBJ1-1, with 7 bases matching TRBD1. The origin of this receptor is a man younger than 30 who had mild COVID-19 (a few samples of this study predate the infection). Cell type and time point are not known. CDR3 bases: TGTGCCAGCAGCTTAGGGGGACAGTCCACTGAAGCTTTCTTT. The encoded protein is CASSLGGQSTEAFF.